The 22 T cell receptor beta chains below were found in one sample sequenced in a study of graft-versus-host responses after intestinal transplantation. Profiling relied on immunoSEQ multiplex PCR, and the TCRdb table lists in-frame clones only, not all of them. The sample records 55,000 to 70,000 clones, under 95% being singletons. The sequenced sample was PBMCs, obtained about 120 days after intestinal transplantation. The receptor source for this set is a human patient who received an intestinal transplant, so some T cells may come from the graft donor.

The chain has TRBV6-6 and TRBJ2-5; TRBD2 aligns across 8 bases. J lost 5 bases, V lost 2 bases, and 7 bases had no gene match. CDR3 length: 15 residues. Germline lookup yields CDR1 MNHNY and CDR2 SVGAGI (reference sequence). The CDR3 loop is CASSYGAGVAETQYF. In nucleotides, the CDR3 is TGTGCCAGCAGTTACGGAGCGGGAGTAGCGGAGACCCAGTACTTC.

The chain is built from TRBV28 and TRBJ1-2; TRBD1 matches at 9 bases. Germline V gives CDR1 MDHEN, CDR2 SYDVKM. V trimming: 6 bases; J trimming: 2 bases; junction bases outside the gene matches: 4. There are 14 residues in the CDR3. CDR3 region: CASRRQGGNYGYTF. The DNA of the CDR3 is TGTGCCAGCAGGAGACAGGGGGGGAACTATGGCTACACCTTC.

The rearrangement uses TRBV5-1 and TRBJ2-2, with D maybe TRBD2 (5 bases). V was trimmed by 0 bases and J by 6 bases, leaving 12 bases between them. Germline V gene lookup returns CDR1 SGHRS and CDR2 YFSETQ. CDR3 length: 15 amino acids. The CDR3 DNA reads TGCGCCAGCAGCTTGGAGGCCGGGGATCCCGGGGAGCTGTTTTTT. It is translated as CASSLEAGDPGELFF.

The DNA of the CDR3 is TGTGCCAGCAGCCCAAGCACAGATACGCAGTATTTT. Translation gives CASSPSTDTQYF. The chain recombines TRBV9 with TRBJ2-3; D not certain. Looked up from germline, CDR1 is SGDLS and CDR2 is YYNGEE. V shed 4 bases and J shed 0 bases, with 3 bases lying between them. This CDR3 has 12 residues.

This chain links TRBV19 with TRBJ2-5; perhaps TRBD1 as D (5 bases). Trimming stripped 0 bases from V and 6 bases from J, with 11 bases between. CDR1 LNHDA and CDR2 SQIVND come from the germline V gene (reference sequence). The length of the CDR3 is 14 residues. The DNA for the CDR3 is TGTGCCAGTAGTATAGAGGTGTCAGGGAAGACCCAGTACTTC. Its translation: CASSIEVSGKTQYF.

The chain combines TRBV5-1 with TRBJ2-5; no clear D gene. The J call is in doubt because the DNA end fits TRBJ2-7 better. Germline V gene lookup returns CDR1 SGHRS and CDR2 YFSETQ. The CDR3 covers 13 residues. As DNA, the CDR3 is TGCGCCAGCAGCGTTGGCCCAAGCTACGAGCAGTACTTC. Its protein is CASSVGPSYEQYF.

The chain has TRBV5-8 and TRBJ2-5, with 7 bases fitting TRBD2. This CDR3 comprises 14 residues. V lost 2 bases, J lost 4 bases, and 5 bases stayed unmatched. Germline loops: CDR1 SGHTS, CDR2 YDEGEE. Here the CDR3 reads CASSFSAGVETQYF. Here the CDR3 DNA reads TGTGCCAGCAGCTTCAGTGCGGGAGTAGAGACCCAGTACTTC.

This rearrangement joins TRBV7-8 to TRBJ2-3, with D maybe TRBD2 (5 bases). Germline assignment: CDR1 SGHVS and CDR2 FQNEAQ. There are 15 residues in the CDR3. The V end lost 2 bases, the J end lost 7 bases, and 16 bases lay between the germline ends. The CDR3: CASSLSGILRHTQYF. The CDR3 region has the DNA TGTGCCAGCAGCTTAAGCGGTATACTACGCCATACGCAGTATTTT.

The CDR3 DNA reads as TGCGCCAGCAGCTTGGGATGGGGGGGATCCTCCTACGAGCAGTACTTC. It encodes CASSLGWGGSSYEQYF. The genes are TRBV5-1 and TRBJ2-7; TRBD2 agrees at 7 bases. V was clipped by 0 bases and J by 0 bases; unmatched bases: 6. Per germline, CDR1 SGHRS and CDR2 YFSETQ. The CDR3 runs to 16 residues.

The V gene is TRBV21-1, the J gene TRBJ1-3. TRBV21-1 is deemed a pseudogene. This CDR3 is 14 amino acids long. The CDR3 DNA sequence: TGTGCCAGCAGCAACAAGGGACCGGGAAACACCATATATTTT. This sequence encodes CASSNKGPGNTIYF.

This chain connects TRBV28 to TRBJ2-3; D may be TRBD2 (6 bases). Trimming left V 2 bases short and J 3 bases short, with 6 bases between. The V gene's germline CDR1 is MDHEN and CDR2 SYDVKM. The CDR3 sequence is 13 residues long. In nucleotides, the CDR3 is TGTGCCAGCAGTTTACGGGGGACAGATACGCAGTATTTT. Protein product: CASSLRGTDTQYF. The full variable domain, rest sourced from reference TRBV28 and TRBJ2-3, is DVKVTQSSRYLVKRTGEKVFLECVQDMDHENMFWYRQDPGLGLRLIYFSYDVKMKEKGDIPEGYSVSREKKERFSLILESASTNQTSMYLCASSLRGTDTQYFGPGTRLTVL.

The gene calls are TRBV21-1 and TRBJ2-7; no DNA check was done on the table's D call, TRBD1. TRBV21-1 is deemed a pseudogene. The CDR3 is made up of 14 amino acids. The CDR3: CARTFNRGSNEQYF. CDR3 coding DNA: TGTGCCAGGACGTTCAACAGGGGGAGCAACGAGCAGTACTTC.

This chain connects TRBV13 to TRBJ2-7, with D perhaps matching TRBD2 (6 bases). CDR1 and CDR2 (germline): PRHDT, FYEKMQ (reference sequence). Trimming removed 5 bases at V and 2 bases at J, with 22 bases between. CDR3 length equals 17 residues. This CDR3 is CASSHLPTGGLTYEQYF. In DNA, the CDR3 is TGTGCCAGCAGCCACCTACCAACAGGAGGGTTAACCTACGAGCAGTACTTC.

With regard to this clone: The germline gene is not matched at one end of the junction; a read error may be the cause. The chain is built from TRBV4-2 and TRBJ1-2; the D is unclear. Germline CDR1 LGHNA, CDR2 YNFKEQ. The CDR3 totals 17 residues. CDR3 residues: CASSQEEVVGGSYGHTF. As DNA, the CDR3 is TGTGCCAGCAGCCAAGAAGAGGTGGTAGGCGGTAGCTATGGCCACACCTTC.

CDR3 residues: CASSLFSVPSGNTIYF. The CDR3 region has the DNA TGTGCCAGCAGCTTATTCTCAGTACCATCTGGAAACACCATATATTTT. The chain carries TRBV7-8 and TRBJ1-3; D is uncertain. V was clipped by 2 bases and J by 1 base, with 12 bases between them. Germline CDR1 is SGHVS and CDR2 is FQNEAQ. This CDR3 is built from 16 residues. The full variable domain, its missing parts supplied by reference TRBV7-8 and TRBJ1-3, is GAGVSQSPRYKVAKRGQDVALRCDPISGHVSLFWYQQALGQGPEFLTYFQNEAQLDKSGLPSDRFFAERPEGSVSTLKIQRTQQEDSAVYLCASSLFSVPSGNTIYFGEGSWLTVV.

The CDR3 here is CSVGTGEQSYEQYF. CDR3 in DNA: TGCAGCGTTGGAACAGGGGAGCAGTCCTACGAGCAGTACTTC. The gene calls are TRBV29-1 and TRBJ2-7; 7 bases align to TRBD1. V lost 4 bases to trimming and J lost 1 base; unmatched junction nucleotides: 7. CDR3 size: 14 residues. In germline, CDR1 is SQVTM, CDR2 ANQGSEA.

V usage is TRBV5-1 and J usage is TRBJ2-3; 10 positions agree with TRBD2. Unmatched junction bases numbered 9, after V lost 4 bases and J lost 4 bases. The CDR3 is 16 amino acids. Germline assignment: CDR1 SGHRS and CDR2 YFSETQ. The CDR3 DNA is TGCGCCAGCAGCCGATCCGGGACTAGCGACCCAGATACGCAGTATTTT. Encoded protein: CASSRSGTSDPDTQYF. Supplemented by reference TRBV5-1 and TRBJ2-3, the full variable domain reads KAGVTQTPRYLIKTRGQQVTLSCSPISGHRSVSWYQQTPGQGLQFLFEYFSETQRNKGNFPGRFSGRQFSNSRSEMNVSTLELGDSALYLCASSRSGTSDPDTQYFGPGTRLTVL.

This rearrangement joins TRBV27 to TRBJ2-7, with a weak D call TRBD2 (5 bases). V lost 3 bases to trimming and J lost 0 bases, with 9 bases between them. The CDR3 is 14 amino acids. Per the germline V gene, CDR1 is MNHEY and CDR2 is SMNVEV (reference sequence). The CDR3 sequence: CASSLSGSSYEQYF. DNA for the CDR3: TGTGCCAGCAGTTTGAGCGGTAGCTCCTACGAGCAGTACTTC.

V gene TRBV15 combines with J gene TRBJ2-7, with unresolved D. Germline-derived CDR1 and CDR2 are LNHNV and YYDKDF (reference sequence). Trimming removed 1 base at V and 1 base at J, with 11 bases between. CDR3 length equals 15 residues. Written as DNA, the CDR3 is TGTGCCACCAGCAGAGGCGTCAGCCCTTCCTACGAGCAGTACTTC. It encodes CATSRGVSPSYEQYF.

This clone was seen a handful of times. The rearrangement joins TRBV18 to TRBJ2-7, with 8 bases that match TRBD1. The CDR3 is 16 residues long. CDR1 KGHSH and CDR2 LQKENI come from the germline V gene. After removal of 4 bases from V and 3 bases from J, the junction contained 11 bases not matched to a gene. CDR3 DNA: TGTGCCAGCTCACTTCCGACAGGGGCCTTTATCTACGAGCAGTACTTC. Translated: CASSLPTGAFIYEQYF. Complete variable domain (other parts from reference TRBV18 and TRBJ2-7): NAGVMQNPRHLVRRRGQEARLRCSPMKGHSHVYWYRQLPEEGLKFMVYLQKENIIDESGMPKERFSAEFPKEGPSILRIQQVVRGDSAAYFCASSLPTGAFIYEQYFGPGTRLTVT.

The J gene is TRBJ1-2, the V gene TRBV4-1; a possible D gene is TRBD1 (5 bases). V dropped 7 bases and J dropped 1 base, with 19 bases sitting between them. In germline, CDR1 is MGHRA, CDR2 YSYEKL. The CDR3 has 16 amino acids. Here the CDR3 reads CASTRLEGNHNYGYTF. The CDR3 nucleotides read TGCGCCAGCACTCGACTAGAGGGGAACCATAACTATGGCTACACCTTC.

The gene calls are TRBV6-1 and TRBJ2-1; D gene unclear. Trimming left V 2 bases short and J 1 base short, with 12 bases between. Germline V lookup: CDR1 MNHNS, CDR2 SASEGT. The CDR3 contains 16 residues. The CDR3 region has the DNA TGTGCCAGCAGTGAACCGGGTGGTGGGTCCTACAATGAGCAGTTCTTC. It yields the protein CASSEPGGGSYNEQFF.